This note documents a single T cell receptor (beta chain) sequence. The antigen is unknown. TCRB transcripts that were expressed got sequenced, as all of the isolated RNA had been reverse transcribed. Only in-frame clones appear in the TCRdb table, and some are missing; sequencing was by immunoSEQ multiplex PCR. The data hold some 410,000 clones, with roughly 13% observed a single time. Germline CDR1 SGDLS, CDR2 YYNGEE. The V end was cut by 0 bases, the J end by 2 bases, with 9 bases between. CDR3 length: 14 residues. This sample was taken from a study of beta chain features in type 1 diabetes. Study at large: Age, gender, cell numbers and subset yield matched between patients and controls. Cells sorted and examined across all samples totaled 90 million to 120 million. General study findings and limits: Researchers caution that PCR might favor shorter templates, equally among patients and controls.

This TCR was sampled from a man aged 25-45 years in good health. The V gene is TRBV9, the J gene TRBJ2-7, with a possible D match to TRBD2 (6 bases). Sequencing used naive CD4+ T cells from blood. The DNA for the CDR3 is TGTGCCAGCAGCGTAGCGGGAGCAGCCTACGAGCAGTACTTC. This translates into CASSVAGAAYEQYF.